This is a list of T cell receptor beta chains from one sample in a study of CD8+ T cells in alopecia areata. Sequencing was performed with immunoSEQ multiplex PCR; in TCRdb, only in-frame clones are kept and a portion is missing. The sample includes hundreds of thousands of clones, under 70% of them seen just once. The material was CD4+ T cells sorted from blood, obtained at approximately week 42, from a patient treated with tofacitinib. These receptors were taken from a human donor with alopecia areata. Each CDR3 is given with its conserved first and last residue. D genes are given only for firm matches. Clone sizes are given selectively: once, few, many, or a class where the clone is expanded.

TRBV6-5	15	TRBD2	TRBJ2-2	-	CASSYSGANTGELFF	TGTGCCAGCAGTTACAGCGGGGCTAACACCGGGGAGCTGTTTTTT
TRBV29-1	14	-	TRBJ1-1	-	CSASTRTVNTEAFF	TGCAGCGCTTCAACCCGGACGGTGAACACTGAAGCTTTCTTT
TRBV30	16	-	TRBJ2-2	few	CAWKASDGRDTGELFF	TGTGCCTGGAAGGCTAGCGATGGAAGGGACACCGGGGAGCTGTTTTTT
TRBV14	14	-	TRBJ2-5	-	CASSQAGVTETQYF	TGTGCCAGCAGCCAAGCAGGAGTAACGGAGACCCAGTACTTC
TRBV6-6	12	-	TRBJ1-4	once	CASTGAGEKLFF	TGTGCCAGCACCGGGGCCGGTGAAAAACTGTTTTTT
TRBV19	14	-	TRBJ1-1	-	CASSIDRGNTEAFF	TGTGCCAGTAGTATAGACCGGGGGAACACTGAAGCTTTCTTT
TRBV5-6	14	-	TRBJ2-3	-	CASSPRILTDTQYF	TGTGCCAGCAGCCCCCGGATCCTTACAGATACGCAGTATTTT
TRBV29-1	12	-	TRBJ2-5	-	CSVGRARETQYF	TGCAGCGTTGGTAGGGCCCGGGAGACCCAGTACTTC
TRBV11-2	12	-	TRBJ2-7	-	CASSSNGYEQYF	TGTGCCAGCAGCTCGAACGGCTACGAGCAGTACTTC
TRBV7-2	14	-	TRBJ2-5	-	CASTLGGVLETQYF	TGTGCCAGCACCCTAGGCGGCGTCTTGGAGACCCAGTACTTC
TRBV30	14	TRBD1	TRBJ2-3	-	CAWIRDRGTDTQYF	TGTGCCTGGATTCGGGACAGGGGCACAGATACGCAGTATTTT
TRBV5-1	12	-	TRBJ2-3	few	CASSIRTDTQYF	TGCGCCAGCAGCATCCGGACAGATACGCAGTATTTT
TRBV4-3	13	-	TRBJ1-4	-	CASSQGGGEKLFF	TGCGCCAGCAGCCAAGGCGGGGGTGAAAAACTGTTTTTT
TRBV7-2	17	TRBD1	TRBJ1-2	few	CASSLALTGDGPYGYTF	TGTGCCAGCAGCTTAGCCTTGACAGGGGATGGGCCTTATGGCTACACCTTC
TRBV5-1	11	-	TRBJ2-5	-	CASSDQETQYF	TGCGCCAGCAGCGACCAAGAGACCCAGTACTTC